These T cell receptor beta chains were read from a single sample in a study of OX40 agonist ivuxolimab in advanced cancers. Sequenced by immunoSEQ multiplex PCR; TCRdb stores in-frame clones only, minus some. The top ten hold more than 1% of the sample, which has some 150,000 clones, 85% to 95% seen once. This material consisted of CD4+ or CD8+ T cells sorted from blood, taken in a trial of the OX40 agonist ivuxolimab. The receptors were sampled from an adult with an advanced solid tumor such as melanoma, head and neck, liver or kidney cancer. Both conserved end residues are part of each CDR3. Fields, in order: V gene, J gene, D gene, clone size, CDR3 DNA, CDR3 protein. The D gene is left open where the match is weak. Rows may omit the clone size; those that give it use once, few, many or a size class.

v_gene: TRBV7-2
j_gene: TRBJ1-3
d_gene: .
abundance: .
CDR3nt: TGTGCCAGCAGCTTAGGACAGGTCCTTGGAAACACCATATATTTT
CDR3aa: CASSLGQVLGNTIYF

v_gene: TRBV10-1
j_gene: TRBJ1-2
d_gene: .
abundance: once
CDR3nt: TGCGCCACCTACCTTCCGGGACGGAAAGCCTATGGCTACACCTTC
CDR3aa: CATYLPGRKAYGYTF

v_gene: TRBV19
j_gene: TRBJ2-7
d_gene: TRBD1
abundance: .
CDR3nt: TGTGCCAGTAGTATAGCCCCCCAAAGACAGGGAGAGGGCTCCTACGAGCAGTACTTC
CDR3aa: CASSIAPQRQGEGSYEQYF

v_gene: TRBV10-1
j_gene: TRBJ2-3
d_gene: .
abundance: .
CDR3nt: TGCGCCAGCAGTGACCCCTTCCAGCGGCAGTATTTT
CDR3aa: CASSDPFQRQYF

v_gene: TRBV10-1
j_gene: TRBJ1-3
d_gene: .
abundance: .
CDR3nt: TGCGCCACCTCGACCCACTCTGGAAACACCATATATTTT
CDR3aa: CATSTHSGNTIYF

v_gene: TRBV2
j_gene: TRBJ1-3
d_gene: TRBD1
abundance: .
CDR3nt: TGTGCCAGCAGTGCCTTTGACAGGGAGTCTGGAAACACCATATATTTT
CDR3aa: CASSAFDRESGNTIYF

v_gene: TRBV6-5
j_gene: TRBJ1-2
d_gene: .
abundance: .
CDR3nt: TGTGCCAGCAGTGGGGGACCGGTTCATGGCTACACCTTC
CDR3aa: CASSGGPVHGYTF

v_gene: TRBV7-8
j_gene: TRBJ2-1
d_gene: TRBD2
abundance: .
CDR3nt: TGTGCCAGCAGCCGAGGACTAGCGGGAGGGAACTACTTCTACAATGAGCAGTTCTTC
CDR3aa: CASSRGLAGGNYFYNEQFF

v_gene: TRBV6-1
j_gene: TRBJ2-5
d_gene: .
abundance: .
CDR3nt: TGTGCCAGCGCCAGTCAGGCGTTACAAGAGACCCAGTACTTC
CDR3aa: CASASQALQETQYF

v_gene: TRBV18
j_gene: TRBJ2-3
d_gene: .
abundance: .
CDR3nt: TGTGCCAGCTCACCAGACAGGGGAGGGACAGATACGCAGTATTTT
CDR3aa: CASSPDRGGTDTQYF

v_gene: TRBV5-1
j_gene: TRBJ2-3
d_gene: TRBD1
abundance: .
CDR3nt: TGCGCCAGATCGACACGGAGGGACAGGTTTTCTAGCACAGATACGCAGTATTTT
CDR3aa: CARSTRRDRFSSTDTQYF

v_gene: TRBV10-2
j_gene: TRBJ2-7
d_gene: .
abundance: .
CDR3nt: TGCGCCAGCAGTGAGTCCGCCTCCTACGAGCAGTACTTC
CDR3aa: CASSESASYEQYF

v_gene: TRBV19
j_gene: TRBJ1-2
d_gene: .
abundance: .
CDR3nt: TGTGCCAGTAGTAGAACAGGGAACTATGGCTACACCTTC
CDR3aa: CASSRTGNYGYTF

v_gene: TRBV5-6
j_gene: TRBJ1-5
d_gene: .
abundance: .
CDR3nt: TGTGCCAGCAGCCTGGGACGGAAAACTTATAGCAATCAGCCCCAGCATTTT
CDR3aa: CASSLGRKTYSNQPQHF

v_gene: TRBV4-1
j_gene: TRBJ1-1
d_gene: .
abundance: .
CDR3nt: TGCGCCAGCAGCCTTCAGATTAACACTGAAGCTTTCTTT
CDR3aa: CASSLQINTEAFF

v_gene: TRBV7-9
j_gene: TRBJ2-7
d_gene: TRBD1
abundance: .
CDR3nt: TGTGCCAGCAGCTTCTCCGGGACAGGGGGCACCGAGCAGTACTTC
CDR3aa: CASSFSGTGGTEQYF

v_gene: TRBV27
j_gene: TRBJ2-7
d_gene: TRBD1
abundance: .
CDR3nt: TGTGCCAGCAGTAATACAGGGGGCATTTACGAGCAGTACTTC
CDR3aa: CASSNTGGIYEQYF

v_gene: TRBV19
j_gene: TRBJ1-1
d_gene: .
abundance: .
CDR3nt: TGTGCCAGTAGTAGGTCGGTCGGGGGGGACACTGAAGCTTTCTTT
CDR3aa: CASSRSVGGDTEAFF

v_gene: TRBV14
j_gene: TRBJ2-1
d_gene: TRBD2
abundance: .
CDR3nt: TGTGCCGTTTCGTCCTCTAGCGGGAGGGCCGGTTCCTACAATGAGCAGTTCTTC
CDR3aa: CAVSSSSGRAGSYNEQFF

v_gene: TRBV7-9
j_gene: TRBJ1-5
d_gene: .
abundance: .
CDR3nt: TGTGCCAGCAGCCGGGAAAGCAATCAGCCCCAGCATTTT
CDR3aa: CASSRESNQPQHF

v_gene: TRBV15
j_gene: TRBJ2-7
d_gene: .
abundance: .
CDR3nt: TGTGCCACCAGCAGAGATCCAGCGGGCGGGTACGAGCAGTACTTC
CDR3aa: CATSRDPAGGYEQYF

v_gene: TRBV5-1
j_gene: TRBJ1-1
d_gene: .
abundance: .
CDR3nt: TGCGCCAGCAGCTTTACGGGGAGAGGGACTGAAGCTTTCTTT
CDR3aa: CASSFTGRGTEAFF

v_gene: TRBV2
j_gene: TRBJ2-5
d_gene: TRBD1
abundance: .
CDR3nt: TGTGCCAGCAGTCAACAGGGGGTGAAAGAGACCCAGTACTTC
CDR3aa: CASSQQGVKETQYF

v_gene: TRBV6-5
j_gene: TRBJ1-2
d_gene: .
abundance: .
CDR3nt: TGTGCCAGCAGTTATGGCAGGTTTAACTATGGCTACACCTTC
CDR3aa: CASSYGRFNYGYTF

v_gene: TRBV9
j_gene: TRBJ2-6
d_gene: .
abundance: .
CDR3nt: TGTGCCAGCAGCGTAGAATCCACTGGGGCCAACGTCCTGACTTTC
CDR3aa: CASSVESTGANVLTF

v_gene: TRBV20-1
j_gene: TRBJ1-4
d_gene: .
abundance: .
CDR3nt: TGCAGTGCTAGAGCGTTCGAAAAACTGTTTTTT
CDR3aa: CSARAFEKLFF

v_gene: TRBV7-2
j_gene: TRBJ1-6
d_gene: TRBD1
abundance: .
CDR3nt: TGTGCCAGCATCCTAGGACAGGGACTCCCCTATAATTCACCCCTCCACTTT
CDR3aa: CASILGQGLPYNSPLHF

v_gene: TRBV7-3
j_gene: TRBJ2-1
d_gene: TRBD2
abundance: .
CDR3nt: TGTGCCAGCAGCTTAGCACCGCTAGCGGGCTCCAATGAGCAGTTCTTC
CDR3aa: CASSLAPLAGSNEQFF

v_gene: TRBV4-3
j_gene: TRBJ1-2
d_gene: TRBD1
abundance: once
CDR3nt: TGCGCCAGCAGCCACGCTTCTACAGGGGCCCAGGGCTACACCTTC
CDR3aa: CASSHASTGAQGYTF

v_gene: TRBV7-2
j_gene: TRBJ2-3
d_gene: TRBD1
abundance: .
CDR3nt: TGTGCCAGCAGCTGGTGGGACAGGACAGATACGCAGTATTTT
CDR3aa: CASSWWDRTDTQYF

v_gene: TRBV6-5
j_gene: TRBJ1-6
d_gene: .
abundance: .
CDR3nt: TGTGCCAGCAGAATATCCAATTCACCCCTCCACTTT
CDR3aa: CASRISNSPLHF

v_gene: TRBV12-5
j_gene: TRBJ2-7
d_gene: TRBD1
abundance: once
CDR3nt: TGTGCTAGTGGTTTGGTCAGGGACAGGGAATACGAGCAGTACTTC
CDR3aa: CASGLVRDREYEQYF

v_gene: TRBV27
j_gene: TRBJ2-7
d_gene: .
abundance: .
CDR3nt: TGTGCCAGCAGTCCACAGGAAAGCTACGAGCAGTACTTC
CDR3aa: CASSPQESYEQYF

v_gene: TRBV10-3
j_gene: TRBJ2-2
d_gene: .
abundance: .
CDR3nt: TGTGCCATCAACGCCGGGACTTTCACCGGGGAGCTGTTTTTT
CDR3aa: CAINAGTFTGELFF

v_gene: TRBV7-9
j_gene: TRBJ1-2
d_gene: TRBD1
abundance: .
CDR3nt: TGTGCCAGCAGCAGGGACAGGAGTGGTTTAGGCTACACCTTC
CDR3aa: CASSRDRSGLGYTF

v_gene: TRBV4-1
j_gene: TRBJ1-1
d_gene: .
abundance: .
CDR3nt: TGCGCCAGCAGCCAAGACGGGGGCACTGAAGCTTTCTTT
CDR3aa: CASSQDGGTEAFF

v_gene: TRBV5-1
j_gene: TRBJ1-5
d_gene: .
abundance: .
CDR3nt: TGCGCCAGCAGCTTGCTGGGGGGCGCTGGGGATCAGCCCCAGCATTTT
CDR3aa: CASSLLGGAGDQPQHF

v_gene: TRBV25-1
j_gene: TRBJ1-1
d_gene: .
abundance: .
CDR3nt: TGTGTTACAAGGGGGAGCACTGAAGCTTTCTTT
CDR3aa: CVTRGSTEAFF

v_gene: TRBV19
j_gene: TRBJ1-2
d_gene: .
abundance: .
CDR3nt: TGTGCCAGTAGCCTAGGGGGAAGGACTAACTATGGCTACACCTTC
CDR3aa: CASSLGGRTNYGYTF

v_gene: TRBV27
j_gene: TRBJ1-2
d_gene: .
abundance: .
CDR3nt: TGTGCCAGTTCCCCCCTTGGATATGGCTACACCTTC
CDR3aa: CASSPLGYGYTF

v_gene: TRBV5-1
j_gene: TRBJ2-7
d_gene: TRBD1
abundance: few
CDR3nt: TGCGCCAGCAGCTTGGACCCTCAGGGGGTCTCCTACGAGCAGTACTTC
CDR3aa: CASSLDPQGVSYEQYF

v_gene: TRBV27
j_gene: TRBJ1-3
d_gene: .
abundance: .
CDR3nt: TGTGCCAGCAGTTTATTAGGGGGGGACACCATATATTTT
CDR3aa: CASSLLGGDTIYF

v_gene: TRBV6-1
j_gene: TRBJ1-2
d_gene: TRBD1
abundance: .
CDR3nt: TGTGCCAGCAGTGTATGGACAGGTGACGGCTACACCTTC
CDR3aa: CASSVWTGDGYTF

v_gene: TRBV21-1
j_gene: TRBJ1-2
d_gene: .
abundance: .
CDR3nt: TGTGCCAGCACTCAGACAGGAGACTATGGCTACACCTTC
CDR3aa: CASTQTGDYGYTF

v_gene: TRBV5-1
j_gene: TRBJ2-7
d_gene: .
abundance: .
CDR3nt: TGCGCCAGCAGCGTCCCGTCCTACGAGCAGTACTTC
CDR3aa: CASSVPSYEQYF

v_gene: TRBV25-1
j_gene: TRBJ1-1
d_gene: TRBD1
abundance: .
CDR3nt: TGTGCCAGCAGTGCGATAGACAGGGGGAACACTGAAGCTTTCTTT
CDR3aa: CASSAIDRGNTEAFF

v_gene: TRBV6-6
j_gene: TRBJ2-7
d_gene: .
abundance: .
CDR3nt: TGTGCCAGCAGTTACTCGAAGGCAGGGAGATACGAGCAGTACTTC
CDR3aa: CASSYSKAGRYEQYF

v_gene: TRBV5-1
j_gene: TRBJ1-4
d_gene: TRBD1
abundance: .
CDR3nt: TGCGCCAGCAGCTTGGATGGGACAGGGGCCCCCTCCTTT
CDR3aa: CASSLDGTGAPSF

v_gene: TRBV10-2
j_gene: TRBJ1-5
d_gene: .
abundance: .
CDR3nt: TGCGCCAGCAGTGAGGGGCAGGGGATGCGTCAGCCCCAGCATTTT
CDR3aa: CASSEGQGMRQPQHF

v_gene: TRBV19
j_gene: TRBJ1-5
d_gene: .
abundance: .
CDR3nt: TGTGCCAGTAGTATACGAGGGCTCTATAGCAATCAGCCCCAGCATTTT
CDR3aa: CASSIRGLYSNQPQHF

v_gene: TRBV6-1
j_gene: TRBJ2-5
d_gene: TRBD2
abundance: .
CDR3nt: TGTGCCAGCAGGCTAGCGGGAGGAGAGACCCAGTACTTC
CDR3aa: CASRLAGGETQYF

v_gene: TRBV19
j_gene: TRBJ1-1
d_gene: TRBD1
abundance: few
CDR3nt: TGTGCCAGTAGTACCAGGGGGTACACTGAAGCTTTCTTT
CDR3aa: CASSTRGYTEAFF